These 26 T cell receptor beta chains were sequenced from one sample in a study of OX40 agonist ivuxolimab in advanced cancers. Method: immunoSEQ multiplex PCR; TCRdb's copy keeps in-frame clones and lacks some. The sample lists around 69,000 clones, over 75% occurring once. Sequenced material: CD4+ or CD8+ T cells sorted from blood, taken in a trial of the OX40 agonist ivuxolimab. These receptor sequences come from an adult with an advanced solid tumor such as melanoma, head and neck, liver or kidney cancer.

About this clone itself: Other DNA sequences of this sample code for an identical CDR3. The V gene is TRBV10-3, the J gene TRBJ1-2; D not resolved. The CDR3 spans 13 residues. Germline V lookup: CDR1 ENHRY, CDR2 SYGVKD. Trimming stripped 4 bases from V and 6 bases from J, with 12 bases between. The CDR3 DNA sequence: TGTGCCATCAGTGCCGGAGAAGTCGATGGCTACACCTTC. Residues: CAISAGEVDGYTF.

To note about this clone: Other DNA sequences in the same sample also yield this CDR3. CDR3 nucleotides: TGTGCCAGCAGTCGACAGAACACTGAAGCTTTCTTT. Translating gives CASSRQNTEAFF. The chain links TRBV2 to TRBJ1-1; D unclear. The CDR3 consists of 12 residues. Germline CDR1 SNHLY, CDR2 FYNNEI. V lost 5 bases, J lost 1 base, and 5 bases lay in between.

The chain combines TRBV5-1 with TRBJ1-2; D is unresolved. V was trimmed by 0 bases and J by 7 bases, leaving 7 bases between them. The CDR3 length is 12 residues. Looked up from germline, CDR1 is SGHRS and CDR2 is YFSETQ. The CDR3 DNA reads TGCGCCAGCAGCTTGGGGTTGCTTGGCTACACCTTC. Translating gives CASSLGLLGYTF.

The CDR3 spells CASSVLFTRESIRETQYF. The CDR3 DNA reads as TGTGCCAGCAGTGTTCTCTTTACGAGGGAATCTATTCGAGAGACCCAGTACTTC. The chain joins TRBV6-1 to TRBJ2-5; perhaps TRBD2 as D (5 bases). This CDR3 comprises 18 residues. Germline V gene data show CDR1 as MNHNS and CDR2 as SASEGT. Trimming pared 4 bases from V and 4 bases from J, leaving 25 bases between.

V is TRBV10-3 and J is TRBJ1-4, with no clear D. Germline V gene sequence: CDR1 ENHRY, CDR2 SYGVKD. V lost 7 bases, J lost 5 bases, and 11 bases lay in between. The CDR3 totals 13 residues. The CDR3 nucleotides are TGTGCCATCACGGCGTCTGTAAATGAAAAACTGTTTTTT. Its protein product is CAITASVNEKLFF.

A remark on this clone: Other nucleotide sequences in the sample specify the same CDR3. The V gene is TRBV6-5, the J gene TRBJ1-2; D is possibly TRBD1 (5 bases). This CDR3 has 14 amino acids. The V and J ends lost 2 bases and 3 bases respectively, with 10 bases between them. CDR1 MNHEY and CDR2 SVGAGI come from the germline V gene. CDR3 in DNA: TGTGCCAGCAGTTACGCAGGACAAGACTATGGCTACACCTTC. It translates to CASSYAGQDYGYTF.

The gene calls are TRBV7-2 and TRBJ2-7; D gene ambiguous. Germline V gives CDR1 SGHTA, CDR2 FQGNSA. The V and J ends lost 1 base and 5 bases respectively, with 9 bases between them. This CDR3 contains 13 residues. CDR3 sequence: CASSLESSHEQYF. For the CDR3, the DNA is TGTGCCAGCAGCTTAGAATCAAGCCACGAGCAGTACTTC.

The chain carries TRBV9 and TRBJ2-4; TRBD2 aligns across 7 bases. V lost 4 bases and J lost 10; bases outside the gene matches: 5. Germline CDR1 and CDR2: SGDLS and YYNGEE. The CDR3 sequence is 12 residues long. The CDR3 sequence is CASSPGTTIQYF. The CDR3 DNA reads TGTGCCAGCAGCCCAGGGACTACGATTCAGTACTTC.

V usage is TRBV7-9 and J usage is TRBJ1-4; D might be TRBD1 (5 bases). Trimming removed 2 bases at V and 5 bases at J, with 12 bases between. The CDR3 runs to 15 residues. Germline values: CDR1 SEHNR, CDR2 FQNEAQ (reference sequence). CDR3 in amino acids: CASSLWGGSNEKLFF. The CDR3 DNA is TGTGCCAGCAGCTTATGGGGGGGATCGAATGAAAAACTGTTTTTT.

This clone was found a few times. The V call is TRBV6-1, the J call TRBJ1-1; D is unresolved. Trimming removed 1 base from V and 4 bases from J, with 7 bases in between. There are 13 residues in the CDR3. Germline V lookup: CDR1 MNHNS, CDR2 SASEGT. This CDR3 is CASSEEGFTEAFF. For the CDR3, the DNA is TGTGCCAGCAGTGAAGAGGGTTTCACTGAAGCTTTCTTT.

The CDR3 sequence is CASSYAVRRELGGYTF. CDR3 in DNA: TGTGCCAGCAGCTACGCCGTACGGCGGGAATTGGGCGGCTACACCTTC. The chain carries TRBV5-5 and TRBJ1-2; no clear D. V lost 3 bases and J 8 bases, leaving 23 bases between the germline ends. The germline V gene encodes CDR1 SGHKS and CDR2 YYEKEE (reference sequence). This CDR3 comprises 16 residues.

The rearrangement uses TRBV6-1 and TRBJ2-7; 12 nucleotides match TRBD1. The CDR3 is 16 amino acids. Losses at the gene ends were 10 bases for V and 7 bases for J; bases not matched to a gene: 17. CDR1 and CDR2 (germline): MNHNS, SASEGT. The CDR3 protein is CAIREHGGQGAEEQYF. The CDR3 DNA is TGTGCCATCAGGGAACATGGGGGACAGGGGGCGGAAGAGCAGTACTTC.

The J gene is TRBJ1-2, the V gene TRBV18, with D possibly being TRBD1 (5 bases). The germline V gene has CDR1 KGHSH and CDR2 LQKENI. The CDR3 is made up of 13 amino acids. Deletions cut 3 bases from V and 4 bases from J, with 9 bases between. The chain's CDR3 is CASSPPGTYGYTF. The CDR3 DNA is TGTGCCAGCTCACCCCCTGGGACCTATGGCTACACCTTC.

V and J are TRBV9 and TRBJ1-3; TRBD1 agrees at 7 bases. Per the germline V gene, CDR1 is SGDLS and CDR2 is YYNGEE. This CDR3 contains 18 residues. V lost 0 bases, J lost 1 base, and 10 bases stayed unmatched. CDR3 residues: CASSVGSGAQGSGNTIYF. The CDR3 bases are TGTGCCAGCAGCGTAGGTTCTGGGGCACAGGGGTCTGGAAACACCATATATTTT.

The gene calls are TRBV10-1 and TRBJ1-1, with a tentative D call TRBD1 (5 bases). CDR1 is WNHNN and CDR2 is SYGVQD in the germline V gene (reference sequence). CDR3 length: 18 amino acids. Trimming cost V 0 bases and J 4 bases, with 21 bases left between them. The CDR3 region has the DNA TGCGCCAGCAGTGAGTCCGGGACCTATTCGACCCCTCGCACTGAAGCTTTCTTT. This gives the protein CASSESGTYSTPRTEAFF.

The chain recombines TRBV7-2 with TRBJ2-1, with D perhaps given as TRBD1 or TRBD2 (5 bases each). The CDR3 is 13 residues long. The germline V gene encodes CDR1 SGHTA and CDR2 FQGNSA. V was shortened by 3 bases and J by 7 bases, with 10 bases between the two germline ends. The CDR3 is CASSLGDRNEQFF. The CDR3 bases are TGTGCCAGCAGCTTGGGAGACAGAAATGAGCAGTTCTTC.

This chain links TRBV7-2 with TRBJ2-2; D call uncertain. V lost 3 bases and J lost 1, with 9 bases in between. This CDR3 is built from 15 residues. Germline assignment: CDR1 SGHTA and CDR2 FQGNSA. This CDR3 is CASSFTPLNTGELFF. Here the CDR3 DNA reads TGTGCCAGCAGCTTTACCCCCTTGAACACCGGGGAGCTGTTTTTT.

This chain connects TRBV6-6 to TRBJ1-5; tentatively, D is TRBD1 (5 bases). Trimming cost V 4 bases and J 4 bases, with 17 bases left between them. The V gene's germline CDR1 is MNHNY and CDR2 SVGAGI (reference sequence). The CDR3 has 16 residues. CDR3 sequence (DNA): TGTGCCAGCAGTTTGGGCGGCGCCAGGGCAAATCAGCCCCAGCATTTT. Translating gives CASSLGGARANQPQHF.

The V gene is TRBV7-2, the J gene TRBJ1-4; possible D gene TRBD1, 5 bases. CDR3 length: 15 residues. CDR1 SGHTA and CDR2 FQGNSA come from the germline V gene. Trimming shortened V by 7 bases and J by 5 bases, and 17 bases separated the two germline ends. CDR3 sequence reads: CASTKVSGLNEKLFF. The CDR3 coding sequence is TGTGCCAGCACCAAAGTATCGGGGCTAAATGAAAAACTGTTTTTT.

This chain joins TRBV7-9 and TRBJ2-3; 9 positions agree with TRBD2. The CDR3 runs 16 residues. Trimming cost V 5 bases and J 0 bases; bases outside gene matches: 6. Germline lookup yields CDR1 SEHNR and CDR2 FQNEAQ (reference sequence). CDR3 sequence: CASSRRLAASTDTQYF. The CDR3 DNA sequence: TGTGCCAGCAGCCGTCGACTAGCGGCTAGCACAGATACGCAGTATTTT.

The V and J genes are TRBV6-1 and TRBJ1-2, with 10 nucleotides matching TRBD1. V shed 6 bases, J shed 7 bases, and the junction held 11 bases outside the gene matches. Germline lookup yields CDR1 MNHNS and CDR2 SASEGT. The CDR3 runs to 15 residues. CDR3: CASRSSGQGKGGYTF. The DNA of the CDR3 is TGTGCCAGCAGATCATCGGGACAGGGGAAGGGTGGCTACACCTTC.

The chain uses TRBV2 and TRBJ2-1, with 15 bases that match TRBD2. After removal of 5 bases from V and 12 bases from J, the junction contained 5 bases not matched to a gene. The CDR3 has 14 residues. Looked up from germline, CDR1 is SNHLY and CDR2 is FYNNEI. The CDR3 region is CASSLGLAGGGQFF. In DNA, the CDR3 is TGTGCCAGCAGTTTGGGACTAGCGGGAGGAGGGCAGTTCTTC.

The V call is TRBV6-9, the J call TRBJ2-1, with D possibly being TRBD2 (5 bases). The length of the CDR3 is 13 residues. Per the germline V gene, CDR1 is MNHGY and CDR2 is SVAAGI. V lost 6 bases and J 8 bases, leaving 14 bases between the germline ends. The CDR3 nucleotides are TGTGCCAGCAGGCGGACGGGGTTCGATGAGCAGTTCTTC. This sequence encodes CASRRTGFDEQFF.

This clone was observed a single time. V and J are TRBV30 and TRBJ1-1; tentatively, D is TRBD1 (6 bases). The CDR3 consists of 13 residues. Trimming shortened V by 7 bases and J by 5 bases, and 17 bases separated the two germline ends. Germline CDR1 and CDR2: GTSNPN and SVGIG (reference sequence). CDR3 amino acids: CASTPTGSTEAFF. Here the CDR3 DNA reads TGTGCCTCGACCCCTACAGGGAGTACTGAAGCTTTCTTT.

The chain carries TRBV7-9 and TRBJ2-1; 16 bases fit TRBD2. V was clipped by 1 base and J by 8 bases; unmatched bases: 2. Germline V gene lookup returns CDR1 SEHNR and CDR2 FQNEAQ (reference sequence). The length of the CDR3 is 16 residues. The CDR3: CASSLGGTSGRDEQFF. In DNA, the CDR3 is TGTGCCAGCAGCTTAGGAGGGACTAGCGGGAGGGATGAGCAGTTCTTC.

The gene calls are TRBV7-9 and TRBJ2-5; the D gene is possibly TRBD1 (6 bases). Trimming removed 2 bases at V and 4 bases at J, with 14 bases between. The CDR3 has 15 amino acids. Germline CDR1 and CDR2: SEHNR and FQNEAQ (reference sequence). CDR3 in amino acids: CASSLPRGPRETQYF. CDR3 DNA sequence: TGTGCCAGCAGCTTACCCAGGGGCCCTCGAGAGACCCAGTACTTC. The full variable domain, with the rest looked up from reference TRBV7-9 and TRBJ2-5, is DTGVSQNPRHKITKRGQNVTFRCDPISEHNRLYWYRQTLGQGPEFLTYFQNEAQLEKSRLLSDRFSAERPKGSFSTLEIQRTEQGDSAMYLCASSLPRGPRETQYFGPGTRLLVL.